Listed below are T cell receptor beta chains from one sample, sequenced in a study of OX40 agonist ivuxolimab in advanced cancers. Profiled with immunoSEQ multiplex PCR; TCRdb holds only in-frame clones, not every one. The data hold over 95,000 clones, with about 96% observed a single time. Material: CD4+ or CD8+ T cells sorted from blood, obtained in a trial of the OX40 agonist ivuxolimab. The source is an adult with an advanced solid tumor such as melanoma, head and neck, liver or kidney cancer. Both conserved end residues are part of each CDR3. The order of the fields is V gene, D gene, J gene, CDR3 DNA, CDR3 protein. The D gene is left open where the match is weak.

V gene: TRBV11-2; D gene: -; J gene: TRBJ2-2; CDR3 DNA: TGTGCCAGCAGCTTCCCAGGGGCGGGCACCGGGGAGCTGTTTTTT; CDR3 protein: CASSFPGAGTGELFF
V gene: TRBV4-1; D gene: -; J gene: TRBJ2-1; CDR3 DNA: TGCGCCAGCAGCCATGTCGGCAATGAGCAGTTCTTC; CDR3 protein: CASSHVGNEQFF
V gene: TRBV2; D gene: -; J gene: TRBJ2-7; CDR3 DNA: TGTGCCAACCAGGACCGACGGCTCTCCTTTTACGAGCAGTACTTC; CDR3 protein: CANQDRRLSFYEQYF
V gene: TRBV19; D gene: -; J gene: TRBJ1-1; CDR3 DNA: TGTGCCAGTAGTGGGAGCACTGAAGCTTTCTTT; CDR3 protein: CASSGSTEAFF
V gene: TRBV19; D gene: -; J gene: TRBJ1-1; CDR3 DNA: TGTGCCAGTAGTATAGTTGCAGTGAACACTGAAGCTTTCTTT; CDR3 protein: CASSIVAVNTEAFF
V gene: TRBV28; D gene: TRBD2; J gene: TRBJ2-3; CDR3 DNA: TGTGCCAGCAGTTTATATAGCGGGGGCACAGATACGCAGTATTTT; CDR3 protein: CASSLYSGGTDTQYF
V gene: TRBV5-6; D gene: -; J gene: TRBJ2-3; CDR3 DNA: TGTGCCAGCAGCCCGGGTCTTATCACAGATACGCAGTATTTT; CDR3 protein: CASSPGLITDTQYF
V gene: TRBV7-8; D gene: -; J gene: TRBJ2-7; CDR3 DNA: TGTGCCAGCAGCTTAAGAGGCGAGCAGTACTTC; CDR3 protein: CASSLRGEQYF
V gene: TRBV28; D gene: TRBD1; J gene: TRBJ1-1; CDR3 DNA: TGTGCCAGCAGTTTAGACAGGGAGAACACTGAAGCTTTCTTT; CDR3 protein: CASSLDRENTEAFF
V gene: TRBV2; D gene: -; J gene: TRBJ1-1; CDR3 DNA: TGTGCCAGCAGGGTACAGGGAGGCGCTGAAGCTTTCTTT; CDR3 protein: CASRVQGGAEAFF
V gene: TRBV20-1; D gene: -; J gene: TRBJ1-3; CDR3 DNA: TGCAGTGCTATAGGAAACACCATATATTTT; CDR3 protein: CSAIGNTIYF
V gene: TRBV30; D gene: -; J gene: TRBJ1-5; CDR3 DNA: TGTGCCTGGAGTGTACCCGGAAACAATCAGCCCCAGCATTTT; CDR3 protein: CAWSVPGNNQPQHF
V gene: TRBV9; D gene: TRBD2; J gene: TRBJ2-1; CDR3 DNA: TGTGCCAGCAGCGTAGAAGGGACTACCTACAATGAGCAGTTCTTC; CDR3 protein: CASSVEGTTYNEQFF